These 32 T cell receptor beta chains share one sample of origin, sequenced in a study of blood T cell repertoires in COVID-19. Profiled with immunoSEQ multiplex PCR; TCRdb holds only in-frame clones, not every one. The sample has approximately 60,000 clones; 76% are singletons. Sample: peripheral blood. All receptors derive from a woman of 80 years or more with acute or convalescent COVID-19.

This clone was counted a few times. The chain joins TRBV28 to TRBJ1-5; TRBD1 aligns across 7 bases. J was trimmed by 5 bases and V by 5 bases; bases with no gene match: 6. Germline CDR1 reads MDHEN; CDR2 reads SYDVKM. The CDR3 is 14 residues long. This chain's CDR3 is CASSQYRGYQPQHF. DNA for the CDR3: TGTGCCAGCAGTCAATACAGGGGTTATCAGCCCCAGCATTTT.

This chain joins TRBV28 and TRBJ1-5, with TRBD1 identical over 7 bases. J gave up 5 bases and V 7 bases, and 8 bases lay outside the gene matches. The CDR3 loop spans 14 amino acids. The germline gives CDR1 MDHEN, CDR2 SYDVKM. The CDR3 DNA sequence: TGTGCCAGCAATCCGGGACAGACTTATCAGCCCCAGCATTTT. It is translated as CASNPGQTYQPQHF. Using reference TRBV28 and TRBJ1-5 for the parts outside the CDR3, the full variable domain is DVKVTQSSRYLVKRTGEKVFLECVQDMDHENMFWYRQDPGLGLRLIYFSYDVKMKEKGDIPEGYSVSREKKERFSLILESASTNQTSMYLCASNPGQTYQPQHFGDGTRLSIL.

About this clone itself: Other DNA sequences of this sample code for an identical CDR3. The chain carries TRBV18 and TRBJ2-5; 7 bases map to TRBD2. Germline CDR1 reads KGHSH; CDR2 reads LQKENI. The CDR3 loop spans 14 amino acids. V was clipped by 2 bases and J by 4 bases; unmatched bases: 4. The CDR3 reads CASSPGRAPETQYF. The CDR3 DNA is TGTGCCAGCTCACCAGGGAGGGCCCCAGAGACCCAGTACTTC.

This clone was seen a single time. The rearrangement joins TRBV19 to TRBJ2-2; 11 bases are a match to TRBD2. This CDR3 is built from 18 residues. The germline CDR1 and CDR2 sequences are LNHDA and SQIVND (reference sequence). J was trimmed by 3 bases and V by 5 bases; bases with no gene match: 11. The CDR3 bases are TGTGCCAGTAGTCTCTCCTTCTCACTAGCGGGAGACACCGGGGAGCTGTTTTTT. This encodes CASSLSFSLAGDTGELFF. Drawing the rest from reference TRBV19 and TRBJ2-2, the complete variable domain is DGGITQSPKYLFRKEGQNVTLSCEQNLNHDAMYWYRQDPGQGLRLIYYSQIVNDFQKGDIAEGYSVSREKKESFPLTVTSAQKNPTAFYLCASSLSFSLAGDTGELFFGEGSRLTVL.

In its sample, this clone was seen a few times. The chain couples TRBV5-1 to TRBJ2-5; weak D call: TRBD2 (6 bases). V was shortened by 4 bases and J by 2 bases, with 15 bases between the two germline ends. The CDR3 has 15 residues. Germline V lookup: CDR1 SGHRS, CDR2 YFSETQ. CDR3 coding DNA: TGCGCCAGCAGCGGCGGGTGGAGGGTTCAAGAGACCCAGTACTTC. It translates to CASSGGWRVQETQYF.

As DNA, the CDR3 is TGTGCCAGCAGGGCCGGGGGGAACACTGAAGCTTTCTTT. Translating it yields CASRAGGNTEAFF. This chain uses TRBV12-3 or TRBV12-4 with TRBJ1-1; a possible D gene is TRBD1 (5 bases). Trimming shortened V by 6 bases and J by 1 base, and 9 bases separated the two germline ends. The CDR3 spans 13 residues.

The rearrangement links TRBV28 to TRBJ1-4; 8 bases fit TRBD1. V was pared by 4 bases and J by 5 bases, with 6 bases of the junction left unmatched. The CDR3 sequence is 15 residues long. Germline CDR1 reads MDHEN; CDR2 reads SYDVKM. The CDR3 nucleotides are TGTGCCAGCAGTTCAGACAGGGGCCTCAATGAAAAACTGTTTTTT. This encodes CASSSDRGLNEKLFF. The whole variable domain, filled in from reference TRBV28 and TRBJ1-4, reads DVKVTQSSRYLVKRTGEKVFLECVQDMDHENMFWYRQDPGLGLRLIYFSYDVKMKEKGDIPEGYSVSREKKERFSLILESASTNQTSMYLCASSSDRGLNEKLFFGSGTQLSVL.

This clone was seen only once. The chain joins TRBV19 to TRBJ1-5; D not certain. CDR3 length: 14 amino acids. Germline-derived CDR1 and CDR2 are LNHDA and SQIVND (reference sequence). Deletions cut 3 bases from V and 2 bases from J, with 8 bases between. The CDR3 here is CASSIHTGNQPQHF. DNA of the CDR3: TGTGCCAGTAGTATTCATACAGGCAATCAGCCCCAGCATTTT.

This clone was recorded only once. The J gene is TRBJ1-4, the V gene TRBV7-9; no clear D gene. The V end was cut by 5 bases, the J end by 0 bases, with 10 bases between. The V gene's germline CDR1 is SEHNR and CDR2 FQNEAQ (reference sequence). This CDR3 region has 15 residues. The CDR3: CASSLAGATNEKLFF. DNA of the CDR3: TGTGCCAGCAGCCTCGCGGGAGCAACTAATGAAAAACTGTTTTTT.

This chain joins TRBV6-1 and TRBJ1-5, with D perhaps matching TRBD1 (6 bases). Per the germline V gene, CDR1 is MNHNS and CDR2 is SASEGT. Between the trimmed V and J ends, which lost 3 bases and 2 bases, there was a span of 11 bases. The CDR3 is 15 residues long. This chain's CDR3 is CASSERGAGNQPQHF. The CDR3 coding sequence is TGTGCCAGCAGTGAGCGGGGGGCGGGCAATCAGCCCCAGCATTTT.

The CDR3 is CAWSSSGLSYEQYF. In nucleotides, the CDR3 is TGTGCCTGGAGTTCGTCAGGGCTCTCCTACGAGCAGTACTTC. The chain joins TRBV30 to TRBJ2-7; possible D gene TRBD1, 5 bases. This CDR3 comprises 14 residues. Germline CDR1 and CDR2: GTSNPN and SVGIG (reference sequence). The ends were cut back, 2 bases at V and 0 bases at J, with 11 bases in the middle. The complete variable domain, with remaining parts taken from reference TRBV30 and TRBJ2-7, reads SQTIHQWPATLVQPVGSPLSLECTVEGTSNPNLYWYRQAAGRGLQLLFYSVGIGQISSEVPQNLSASRPQDRQFILSSKKLLLSDSGFYLCAWSSSGLSYEQYFGPGTRLTVT.

The CDR3 loop reads CASSLGLYGYTF. The CDR3 DNA reads as TGTGCCAGCAGCCTGGGACTTTATGGCTACACCTTC. The chain employs TRBV2 and TRBJ1-2; D may be TRBD1 (5 bases). The CDR3 loop spans 12 amino acids. The germline CDR1 and CDR2 sequences are SNHLY and FYNNEI. V was cut by 6 bases and J by 5 bases, with 10 bases left in between.

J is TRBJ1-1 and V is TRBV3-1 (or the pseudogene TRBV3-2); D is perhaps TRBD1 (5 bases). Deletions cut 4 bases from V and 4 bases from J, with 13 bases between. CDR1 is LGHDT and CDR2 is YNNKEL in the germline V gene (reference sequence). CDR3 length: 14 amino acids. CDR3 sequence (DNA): TGTGCCAGCAGCCGGGCCCGGGGGACCACTGAAGCTTTCTTT. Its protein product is CASSRARGTTEAFF.

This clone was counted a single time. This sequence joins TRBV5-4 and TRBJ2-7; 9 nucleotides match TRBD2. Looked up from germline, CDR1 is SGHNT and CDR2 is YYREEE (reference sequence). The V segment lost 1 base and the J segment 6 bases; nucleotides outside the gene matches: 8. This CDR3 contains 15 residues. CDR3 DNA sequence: TGTGCCAGCAGCTTGTTAGAGCGGGAGGTCGGCGAGCAGTACTTC. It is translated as CASSLLEREVGEQYF.

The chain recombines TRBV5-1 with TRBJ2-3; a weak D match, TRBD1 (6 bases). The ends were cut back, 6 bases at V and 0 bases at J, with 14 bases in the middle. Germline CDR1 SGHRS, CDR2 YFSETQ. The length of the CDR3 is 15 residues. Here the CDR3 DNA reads TGCGCCAGCAAGTGGACAGTACTTAGCACAGATACGCAGTATTTT. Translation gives CASKWTVLSTDTQYF.

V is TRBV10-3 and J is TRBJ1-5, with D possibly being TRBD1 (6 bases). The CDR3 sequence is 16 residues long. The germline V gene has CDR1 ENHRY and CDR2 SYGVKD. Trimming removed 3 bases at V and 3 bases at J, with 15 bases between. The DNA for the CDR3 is TGTGCCATCAGTGAAGTCCGTGGGGGCCCCAATCAGCCCCAGCATTTT. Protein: CAISEVRGGPNQPQHF.

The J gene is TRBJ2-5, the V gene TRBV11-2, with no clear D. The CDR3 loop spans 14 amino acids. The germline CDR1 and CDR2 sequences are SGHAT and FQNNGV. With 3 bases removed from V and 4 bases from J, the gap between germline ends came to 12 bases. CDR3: CASSLRSSGETQYF. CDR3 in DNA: TGTGCCAGCAGCTTGCGGAGTTCCGGAGAGACCCAGTACTTC.

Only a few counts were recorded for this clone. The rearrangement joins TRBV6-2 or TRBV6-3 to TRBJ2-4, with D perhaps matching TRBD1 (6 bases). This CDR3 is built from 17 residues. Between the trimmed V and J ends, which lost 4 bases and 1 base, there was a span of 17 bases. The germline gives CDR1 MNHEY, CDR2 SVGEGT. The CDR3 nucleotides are TGTGCCAGCAGTTCAATTACCAGGGGAAGGGCCAAAAACATTCAGTACTTC. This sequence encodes CASSSITRGRAKNIQYF.

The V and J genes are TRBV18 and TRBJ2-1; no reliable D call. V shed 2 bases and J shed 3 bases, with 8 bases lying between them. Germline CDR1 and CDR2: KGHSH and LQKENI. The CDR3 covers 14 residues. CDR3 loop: CASSPSGFYNEQFF. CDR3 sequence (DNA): TGTGCCAGCTCACCATCAGGATTCTACAATGAGCAGTTCTTC.

CDR3 protein: CASSYPGTGDTEAFF. The DNA of the CDR3 is TGTGCCAGCAGTTACCCCGGGACAGGGGACACTGAAGCTTTCTTT. This chain joins TRBV6-6 and TRBJ1-1; TRBD1 matches at 10 bases. Germline CDR1 MNHNY, CDR2 SVGAGI (reference sequence). J lost 3 bases, V lost 2 bases, and 3 bases had no gene match. CDR3 length: 15 amino acids.

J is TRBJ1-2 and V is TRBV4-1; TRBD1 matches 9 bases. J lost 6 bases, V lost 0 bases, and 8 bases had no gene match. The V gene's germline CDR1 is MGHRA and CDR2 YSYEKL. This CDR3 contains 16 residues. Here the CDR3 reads CASSQDKWGQGDGYTF. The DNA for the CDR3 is TGCGCCAGCAGCCAAGATAAATGGGGACAGGGAGATGGCTACACCTTC.

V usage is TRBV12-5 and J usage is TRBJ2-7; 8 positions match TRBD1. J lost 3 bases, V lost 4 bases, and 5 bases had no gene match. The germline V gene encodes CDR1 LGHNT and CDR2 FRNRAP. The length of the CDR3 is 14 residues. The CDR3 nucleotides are TGTGCTAGTGGTTGGGGACAGGCCCTCTACGAGCAGTACTTC. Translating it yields CASGWGQALYEQYF.

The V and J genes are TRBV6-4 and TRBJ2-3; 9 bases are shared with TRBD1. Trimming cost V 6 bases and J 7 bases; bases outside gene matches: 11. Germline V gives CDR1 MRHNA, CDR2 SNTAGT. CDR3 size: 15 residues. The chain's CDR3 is CASSPDRGGLNTQYF. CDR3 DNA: TGTGCCAGCAGCCCGGACAGGGGAGGACTGAATACGCAGTATTTT.

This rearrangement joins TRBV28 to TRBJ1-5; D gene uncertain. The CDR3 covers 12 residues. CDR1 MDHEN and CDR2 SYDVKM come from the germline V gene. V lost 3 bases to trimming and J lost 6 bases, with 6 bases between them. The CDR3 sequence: CASSFSGQPQHF. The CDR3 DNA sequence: TGTGCCAGCAGTTTTAGTGGTCAGCCCCAGCATTTT.

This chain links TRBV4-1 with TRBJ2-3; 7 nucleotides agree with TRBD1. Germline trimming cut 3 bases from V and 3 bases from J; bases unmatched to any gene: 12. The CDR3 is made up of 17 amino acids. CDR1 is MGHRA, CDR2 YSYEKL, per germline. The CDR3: CASSHLDWGQITDTQYF. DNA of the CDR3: TGCGCCAGCAGCCACCTTGATTGGGGACAGATTACAGATACGCAGTATTTT.

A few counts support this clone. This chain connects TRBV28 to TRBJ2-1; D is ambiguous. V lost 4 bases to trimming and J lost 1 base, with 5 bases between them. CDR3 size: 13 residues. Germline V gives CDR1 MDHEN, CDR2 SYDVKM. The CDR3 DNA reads TGTGCCAGCAGTTCCATTTCCTACAATGAGCAGTTCTTC. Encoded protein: CASSSISYNEQFF.

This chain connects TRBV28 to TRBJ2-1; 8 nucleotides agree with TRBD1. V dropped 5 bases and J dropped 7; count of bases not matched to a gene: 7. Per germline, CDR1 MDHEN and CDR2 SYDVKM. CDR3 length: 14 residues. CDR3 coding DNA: TGTGCCAGCAGTACACCGGGACAGGATAATGAGCAGTTCTTC. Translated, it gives CASSTPGQDNEQFF. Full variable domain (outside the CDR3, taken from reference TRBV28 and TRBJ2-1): DVKVTQSSRYLVKRTGEKVFLECVQDMDHENMFWYRQDPGLGLRLIYFSYDVKMKEKGDIPEGYSVSREKKERFSLILESASTNQTSMYLCASSTPGQDNEQFFGPGTRLTVL.

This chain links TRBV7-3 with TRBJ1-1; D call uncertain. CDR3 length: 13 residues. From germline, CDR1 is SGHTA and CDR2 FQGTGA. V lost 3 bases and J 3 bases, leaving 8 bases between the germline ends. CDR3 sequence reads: CASSFERDTEAFF. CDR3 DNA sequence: TGTGCCAGCAGCTTCGAACGAGACACTGAAGCTTTCTTT.

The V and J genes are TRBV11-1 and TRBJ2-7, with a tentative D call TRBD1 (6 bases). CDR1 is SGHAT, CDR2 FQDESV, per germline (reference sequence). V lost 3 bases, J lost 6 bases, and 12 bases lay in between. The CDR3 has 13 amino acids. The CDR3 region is CASSFPGAPEQYF. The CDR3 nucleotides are TGTGCCAGCAGCTTCCCAGGGGCCCCCGAGCAGTACTTC.

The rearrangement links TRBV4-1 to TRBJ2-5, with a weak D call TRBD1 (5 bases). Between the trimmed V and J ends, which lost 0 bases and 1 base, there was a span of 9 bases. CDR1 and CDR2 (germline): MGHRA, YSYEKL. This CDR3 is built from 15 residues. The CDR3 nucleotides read TGCGCCAGCAGCCAAGACCAGACAGCCCAAGAGACCCAGTACTTC. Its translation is CASSQDQTAQETQYF.

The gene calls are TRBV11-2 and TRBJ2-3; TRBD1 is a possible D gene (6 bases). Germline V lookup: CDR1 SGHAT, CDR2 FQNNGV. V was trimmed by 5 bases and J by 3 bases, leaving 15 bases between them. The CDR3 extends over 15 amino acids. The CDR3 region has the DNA TGTGCCAGCAGCCAGAGAGTTACAGGGACAGATACGCAGTATTTT. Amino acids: CASSQRVTGTDTQYF.

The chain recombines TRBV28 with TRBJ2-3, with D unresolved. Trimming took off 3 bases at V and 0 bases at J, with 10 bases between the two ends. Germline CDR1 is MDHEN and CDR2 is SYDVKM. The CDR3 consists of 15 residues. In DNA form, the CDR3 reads TGTGCCAGCAGTTTCCAGATCCCTAGCACAGATACGCAGTATTTT. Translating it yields CASSFQIPSTDTQYF.